The rows below give T cell receptor beta chains drawn from one sample of a study of cytomegalovirus exposure and HLA in healthy donors. Sequencing used immunoSEQ multiplex PCR; TCRdb keeps in-frame clones, though not all of them. The data contain 200,000 to 250,000 clones, about 75% of them seen just once; the ten biggest clones take up more than 1.5%. The sample consisted of PBMCs. The source is a man aged 18 to 30 in good health and CMV-seronegative. Both conserved end residues are part of each CDR3. Each record gives: V gene, clone size, D gene, J gene, CDR3 DNA, CDR3 protein. D genes are given only for firm matches. A row's size may be missing; if present it is once, few, many or a size class.

>TRBV27|NA|NA|TRBJ2-7
TGTGCCAGCAGTTTATCGATAAGCGTCGGGGAAAGCTACGAGCAGTACTTC
CASSLSISVGESYEQYF
>TRBV2|NA|NA|TRBJ2-1
TGTGCCAGCAGTGGTCAGGGGCGTAATGAGCAGTTCTTC
CASSGQGRNEQFF
>TRBV9|NA|NA|TRBJ2-7
TGTGCCAGCAGCGTAGTGGGGAGCTCCTACGAGCAGTACTTC
CASSVVGSSYEQYF
>TRBV9|NA|NA|TRBJ1-3
TGTGCCAGCAGCGTAGCGATGGCAGTTGGAAACACCATATATTTT
CASSVAMAVGNTIYF
>TRBV6-1|NA|NA|TRBJ2-7
TGTGCCAGCAGTGAAGCCCCGACAGGCTACGAGCAGTACTTC
CASSEAPTGYEQYF
>TRBV30|NA|TRBD1|TRBJ1-1
TGTGCCTGGAGGGGACAGTTTAACACTGAAGCTTTCTTT
CAWRGQFNTEAFF
>TRBV20-1|NA|NA|TRBJ2-7
TGCAGTGCTTGGACAGCCTACGAGCAGTACTTC
CSAWTAYEQYF
>TRBV27|NA|TRBD2|TRBJ2-1
TGTGCCAGCAGTTTAACCCTAGCGGGGGCTTCCTACAATGAGCAGTTCTTC
CASSLTLAGASYNEQFF
>TRBV5-1|few|TRBD2|TRBJ2-1
TGCGCCAGCAGCTTAAGCGGGGACAATGAGCAGTTCTTC
CASSLSGDNEQFF
>TRBV6-5|NA|TRBD1|TRBJ2-7
TGTGCCAGCAGAGGGACAGGGTCCTACGAGCAGTACTTC
CASRGTGSYEQYF
>TRBV7-3|NA|TRBD1|TRBJ2-1
TGTGCCAGCAGCTCCGGACAGGGGGTATACAATGAGCAGTTCTTC
CASSSGQGVYNEQFF
>TRBV7-9|NA|TRBD2|TRBJ2-7
TGTGCCAGCAGCGAGCCGGGACTAGCGGGTAGCTCCTACGAGCAGTACTTC
CASSEPGLAGSSYEQYF
>TRBV7-9|NA|NA|TRBJ2-2
TGTGCCAGCAGCTTAGTAGGGGGCACCGGGGAGCTGTTTTTT
CASSLVGGTGELFF
>TRBV9|NA|TRBD1|TRBJ2-1
TGTGCCAGCAGCGTGGGGTGGGACAGGGGGATCAATGAGCAGTTCTTC
CASSVGWDRGINEQFF
>TRBV28|NA|NA|TRBJ2-7
TGTGCCAGCAGTTTGGCCCAACGCCAACCCTACGAGCAGTACTTC
CASSLAQRQPYEQYF
>TRBV6-1|few|TRBD1|TRBJ2-7
TGTGCCAGCACACTACAGGGGTGGTACGAGCAGTACTTC
CASTLQGWYEQYF
>TRBV7-8|NA|TRBD1|TRBJ1-1
TGTGCCAGCAGCCCGGGGACAGGGTCTTGGGGCACTGAAGCTTTCTTT
CASSPGTGSWGTEAFF
>TRBV9|NA|NA|TRBJ1-2
TGTGCCAGCAGCGGCAGGGCGGAAGGTGGCTACACCTTC
CASSGRAEGGYTF
>TRBV15|NA|NA|TRBJ2-7
TGTGCCACCAGCAGAGATCCAGGGGCCGGCGAGCAGTACTTC
CATSRDPGAGEQYF
>TRBV7-9|NA|TRBD1|TRBJ1-1
TGTGCCAGCAGCTTACAGGGGGCCACTGAAGCTTTCTTT
CASSLQGATEAFF
>TRBV5-8|NA|NA|TRBJ2-3
TGTGCCAGCAGCTTGGACTCCGGGTCTAGCACAGATACGCAGTATTTT
CASSLDSGSSTDTQYF
>TRBV6-1|NA|NA|TRBJ2-7
TGTGCCAGCAGTGAAGCAGGGGTACACGAGCAGTACTTC
CASSEAGVHEQYF
>TRBV30|once|TRBD1|TRBJ1-2
TGTGCCTGGAGTGCAACCGGGACAGGGAATTATGGCTACACCTTC
CAWSATGTGNYGYTF
>TRBV7-9|NA|NA|TRBJ1-4
TGTTCCAGCAGCCCCCGGCGGGTGACAAGGGCTAATGAAAAACTGTTTTTT
CSSSPRRVTRANEKLFF
>TRBV11-3|NA|NA|TRBJ2-3
TGTGCCAGCAGCCTTACTAGTCTGGATACGCAGTATTTT
CASSLTSLDTQYF
>TRBV10-3|NA|NA|TRBJ2-3
TGTGCCATCAGTGGGCGGGGGCTAGCGGGCACAGATACGCAGTATTTT
CAISGRGLAGTDTQYF
>TRBV7-2|NA|NA|TRBJ2-3
TGTGCCAGCAGCTACGTAGAGGCAGATACGCAGTATTTT
CASSYVEADTQYF
>TRBV28|NA|NA|TRBJ1-5
TGTGCCAGCAGGCCCTTGGACAATAGCAATCAGCCCCAGCATTTT
CASRPLDNSNQPQHF
>TRBV19|NA|NA|TRBJ1-5
TGTGCCAGTAGTATCGAGGGATGGCAGCCCCAGCATTTT
CASSIEGWQPQHF
>TRBV6-6|NA|TRBD1|TRBJ2-7
TGTGCCAGCATCGACAGGGGGCGTTCCTACGAGCAGTACTTC
CASIDRGRSYEQYF
>TRBV9|NA|TRBD1|TRBJ1-3
TGTGCCAGCACCGGAGACAGGGAAGCCGGAAACACCATATATTTT
CASTGDREAGNTIYF
>TRBV11-1|NA|TRBD1|TRBJ2-7
TGTGCCAGCAGCACCGGACAGGTCTACGAGCAGTACTTC
CASSTGQVYEQYF
>TRBV27|NA|NA|TRBJ1-2
TGTGCCAGCAGTAAAAACCCAACAGGAACCTTCTATGGCTACACCTTC
CASSKNPTGTFYGYTF
>TRBV27|NA|NA|TRBJ2-1
TGTGCCAGCACCCCGCTGGTCGGGAGTATCAATGAGCAGTTCTTC
CASTPLVGSINEQFF
>TRBV2|NA|NA|TRBJ1-3
TGTGCCAGCACGGGACTCCTAGGAAACACCATATATTTT
CASTGLLGNTIYF
>TRBV5-8|few|NA|TRBJ2-3
TGTGCCAGCAGCTACCAGGACAGCATTAGCACAGATACGCAGTATTTT
CASSYQDSISTDTQYF
>TRBV14|once|NA|TRBJ2-3
TGTGCCAGCAGCCAAGATGCGGGCGGCACAGATACGCAGTATTTT
CASSQDAGGTDTQYF
>TRBV5-6|NA|NA|TRBJ2-1
TGTGCCAGCAGCATTGGACAGATAGACAATGAGCAGTTCTTC
CASSIGQIDNEQFF
>TRBV4-3|NA|NA|TRBJ2-1
TGCGCCAGCAGCCAAGATCCGTTTGCAGACAATGAGCAGTTCTTC
CASSQDPFADNEQFF
>TRBV12-5|NA|TRBD1|TRBJ2-1
TGTGCTAGTGGTCCTATACACGACAGGGCTTACAATGAGCAGTTCTTC
CASGPIHDRAYNEQFF
>TRBV13|NA|NA|TRBJ2-3
TGTGCCAGCAGCTTAGGGGGTTCAAAACGGGCAGATACGCAGTATTTT
CASSLGGSKRADTQYF
>TRBV4-2|NA|NA|TRBJ2-2
TGTGCCAGCAGCTACGACTACCGAACCGGGGAGCTGTTTTTT
CASSYDYRTGELFF
>TRBV4-3|NA|NA|TRBJ2-2
TGCGCCAGCAGCCAAGACCTAGCACGCACCGGGGAGCTGTTTTTT
CASSQDLARTGELFF
>TRBV5-8|few|TRBD1|TRBJ1-6
TGTGCCAGCAGGGGACAGGGGTATTCACCCCTCCACTTT
CASRGQGYSPLHF
>TRBV7-6|NA|NA|TRBJ1-2
TGTGCCAGCAGCTCCCTAGCGGGGGGCTATGGCTACACCTTC
CASSSLAGGYGYTF